Listed here are 18 T cell receptor beta chains from one sample, sequenced in a study of cytomegalovirus exposure and HLA in healthy donors. Primers for the PCR totalled 60 Vbeta and 13 Jbeta. The method was immunoSEQ multiplex PCR; TCRdb's version includes in-frame clones alone and lacks a portion of them. The repertoire holds more than 200,000 clones, approximately 80% seen once, with roughly 15% in the top ten. The material sequenced was PBMCs. These receptors all come from a man aged 35-49 years in good health and CMV-seronegative.

This clone was detected a few times. This chain connects TRBV16 to TRBJ1-3; D ambiguous. The germline gives CDR1 KGHSY, CDR2 FQNENV. This CDR3 is built from 16 residues. V shed 0 bases and J shed 0 bases, with 9 bases lying between them. The CDR3 DNA follows: TGTGCCAGCAGCCAATCCCCCACGGGCTCTGGAAACACCATATATTTT. Its translation is CASSQSPTGSGNTIYF.

The chain employs TRBV19 and TRBJ1-6; tentatively, D is TRBD1 (5 bases). CDR1 LNHDA and CDR2 SQIVND come from the germline V gene (reference sequence). Between the trimmed V and J ends, which lost 3 bases and 7 bases, there was a span of 16 bases. The CDR3 length is 16 residues. The CDR3 sequence: CASSIGRRGWNSPLHF. The CDR3 region has the DNA TGTGCCAGTAGTATCGGACGGAGGGGTTGGAATTCACCCCTCCACTTT.

The chain joins TRBV7-3 to TRBJ2-1, with 8 bases matching TRBD2. The CDR3 spans 16 residues. Germline CDR1 is SGHTA and CDR2 is FQGTGA. Trimming removed 5 bases from V and 10 bases from J; junction bases left unmatched: 16. The CDR3 bases are TGTGCCAGCAGCCTCATGGGGGTCGGGGGGGCCCTAGAGCAGTTCTTC. This gives the protein CASSLMGVGGALEQFF. The complete variable domain, with remaining parts taken from reference TRBV7-3 and TRBJ2-1, reads GAGVSQTPSNKVTEKGKYVELRCDPISGHTALYWYRQSLGQGPEFLIYFQGTGAADDSGLPNDRFFAVRPEGSVSTLKIQRTERGDSAVYLCASSLMGVGGALEQFFGPGTRLTVL.

The gene calls are TRBV7-2 and TRBJ2-3; D not certain. The CDR3 extends over 16 amino acids. The V end was cut by 1 base, the J end by 1 base, with 12 bases between. Germline CDR1 reads SGHTA; CDR2 reads FQGNSA. DNA for the CDR3: TGTGCCAGCAGCTTAGGTCTGAACTCCCGCACAGATACGCAGTATTTT. Protein product: CASSLGLNSRTDTQYF.

V gene TRBV6-5 combines with J gene TRBJ1-1, with a weak D call TRBD1 (6 bases). CDR1 and CDR2 from the germline V gene are MNHEY and SVGAGI. V lost 2 bases and J lost 5, with 12 bases in between. The CDR3 sequence is 14 residues long. CDR3 sequence reads: CASSYDRMGTEAFF. The DNA for the CDR3 is TGTGCCAGCAGTTACGACAGGATGGGGACTGAAGCTTTCTTT.

This clone appeared a single time. J is TRBJ1-2 and V is TRBV29-1, with a tentative D call TRBD1 (6 bases). Germline V gives CDR1 SQVTM, CDR2 ANQGSEA. CDR3 length: 14 residues. V lost 1 base, J lost 0 bases, and 9 bases lay in between. Written as DNA, the CDR3 is TGCAGCGTTGAAGGGGGGCAGGCTAACTATGGCTACACCTTC. Translation: CSVEGGQANYGYTF. The full variable domain, in which reference TRBV29-1 and TRBJ1-2 provide the parts outside the CDR3, is SAVISQKPSRDICQRGTSLTIQCQVDSQVTMMFWYRQQPGQSLTLIATANQGSEATYESGFVIDKFPISRPNLTFSTLTVSNMSPEDSSIYLCSVEGGQANYGYTFGSGTRLTVV.

This sequence joins TRBV11-2 and TRBJ2-1; D gene uncertain. Germline CDR1 and CDR2: SGHAT and FQNNGV. Trimming removed 2 bases at V and 8 bases at J, with 4 bases between. This CDR3 has 11 residues. The CDR3 region is CASSLRYEQFF. CDR3 DNA sequence: TGTGCCAGCAGCTTACGGTATGAGCAGTTCTTC.

The rearrangement links TRBV6-4 to TRBJ2-3; D gene unclear. The CDR3 covers 13 residues. Trimming left V 4 bases short and J 3 bases short, with 8 bases between. The germline gives CDR1 MRHNA, CDR2 SNTAGT. CDR3 region: CASSVTITDTQYF. CDR3 nucleotides: TGTGCCAGCAGTGTGACAATTACAGATACGCAGTATTTT.

The V gene is TRBV7-9, the J gene TRBJ1-3; the D is unclear. Germline V gives CDR1 SEHNR, CDR2 FQNEAQ (reference sequence). V was clipped by 3 bases and J by 0 bases, with 12 bases between them. The CDR3 has 16 amino acids. The CDR3, as DNA: TGTGCCAGCAGCTTTGGCAGGTCCCTCTCTGGAAACACCATATATTTT. As protein: CASSFGRSLSGNTIYF.

This clone was seen once. The chain links TRBV30 to TRBJ1-2; no clear D. V was pared by 2 bases and J by 6 bases, with 16 bases between. The CDR3 consists of 14 residues. Germline V CDR1 and CDR2: GTSNPN, SVGIG (reference sequence). CDR3 region: CAWSPPGREDGYTF. CDR3 sequence (DNA): TGTGCCTGGAGTCCTCCGGGAAGGGAGGATGGCTACACCTTC.

V and J are TRBV5-5 and TRBJ2-7, with 7 bases that match TRBD2. CDR3 length equals 15 residues. Germline loops: CDR1 SGHKS, CDR2 YYEKEE (reference sequence). Germline trimming cut 2 bases from V and 2 bases from J; bases unmatched to any gene: 7. The CDR3 bases are TGTGCCAGCAGCTTCTTCGGAGCGGGACCCTACGAGCAGTACTTC. Its protein is CASSFFGAGPYEQYF. The entire variable domain, with the rest obtained from reference TRBV5-5 and TRBJ2-7, is as follows: DAGVTQSPTHLIKTRGQQVTLRCSPISGHKSVSWYQQVLGQGPQFIFQYYEKEERGRGNFPDRFSARQFPNYSSELNVNALLLGDSALYLCASSFFGAGPYEQYFGPGTRLTVT.

The V gene is TRBV4-2, the J gene TRBJ1-6, with 7 bases that match TRBD1. The CDR3 extends over 18 amino acids. Germline trimming cut 4 bases from V and 9 bases from J; bases unmatched to any gene: 18. The V gene's germline CDR1 is LGHNA and CDR2 YNFKEQ. The CDR3 nucleotides are TGTGCCAGCAGCCTACTCACAGGGGAAGGGGTATTAGGTTCACCCCTCCACTTT. Translation gives CASSLLTGEGVLGSPLHF.

The chain joins TRBV19 to TRBJ1-4; 7 nucleotides align to TRBD1. Germline V gene lookup returns CDR1 LNHDA and CDR2 SQIVND (reference sequence). The V segment lost 5 bases and the J segment 8 bases; nucleotides outside the gene matches: 8. The CDR3 extends over 14 amino acids. The CDR3 nucleotides are TGTGCCAGTAGTTCCCGGGACAGCCGGGAAAAACTGTTTTTT. As protein: CASSSRDSREKLFF.

This clone was seen once. CDR3 sequence (DNA): TGTGCCAGCAGTTTCGCGGGAGGGCCGGGAGAGACCCAGTACTTC. Amino acids: CASSFAGGPGETQYF. V and J are TRBV28 and TRBJ2-5; 9 bases fit TRBD2. V lost 3 bases and J lost 4; bases outside the gene matches: 6. This CDR3 is built from 15 residues. Germline CDR1 reads MDHEN; CDR2 reads SYDVKM.

The chain has TRBV5-4 and TRBJ2-7, with TRBD2 identical over 8 bases. Germline lookup yields CDR1 SGHNT and CDR2 YYREEE (reference sequence). The V and J ends lost 10 bases and 6 bases, in that order; junction bases with no gene match: 12. The CDR3 has 13 amino acids. Written as DNA, the CDR3 is TGTGCCCTCAACTCGGGACTAGAGGCCGAGCAGTACTTC. It translates to CALNSGLEAEQYF. Full variable domain (remainder filled in from reference TRBV5-4 and TRBJ2-7): ETGVTQSPTHLIKTRGQQVTLRCSSQSGHNTVSWYQQALGQGPQFIFQYYREEENGRGNFPPRFSGLQFPNYSSELNVNALELDDSALYLCALNSGLEAEQYFGPGTRLTVT.

The genes are TRBV4-2 and TRBJ2-7, with 8 bases identical to TRBD2. Germline V lookup: CDR1 LGHNA, CDR2 YNFKEQ. The CDR3 contains 15 residues. J gave up 3 bases and V 1 base, and 5 bases lay outside the gene matches. CDR3 DNA sequence: TGTGCCAGCAGCCAAGTTAGCGGGAAGGGCTACGAGCAGTACTTC. Amino acid sequence: CASSQVSGKGYEQYF.

V is TRBV7-9 and J is TRBJ2-7; possible D gene TRBD1, 5 bases. This CDR3 spans 12 amino acids. Trimming removed 6 bases from V and 3 bases from J, with 9 bases in between. The germline V gene has CDR1 SEHNR and CDR2 FQNEAQ (reference sequence). Written as DNA, the CDR3 is TGTGCCAGCAGTTCAGGGTTCTACGAGCAGTACTTC. Amino acids: CASSSGFYEQYF. The entire variable domain, with the rest obtained from reference TRBV7-9 and TRBJ2-7, is as follows: DTGVSQNPRHKITKRGQNVTFRCDPISEHNRLYWYRQTLGQGPEFLTYFQNEAQLEKSRLLSDRFSAERPKGSFSTLEIQRTEQGDSAMYLCASSSGFYEQYFGPGTRLTVT.

This chain uses TRBV5-4 with TRBJ2-1; tentative D call: TRBD2 (6 bases). Per the germline V gene, CDR1 is SGHNT and CDR2 is YYREEE (reference sequence). V shed 3 bases and J shed 3 bases, with 16 bases lying between them. The CDR3 length is 16 residues. The CDR3 protein is CASSSPGLQYYNEQFF. The DNA of the CDR3 is TGTGCCAGCAGCTCGCCGGGACTTCAGTACTACAATGAGCAGTTCTTC.